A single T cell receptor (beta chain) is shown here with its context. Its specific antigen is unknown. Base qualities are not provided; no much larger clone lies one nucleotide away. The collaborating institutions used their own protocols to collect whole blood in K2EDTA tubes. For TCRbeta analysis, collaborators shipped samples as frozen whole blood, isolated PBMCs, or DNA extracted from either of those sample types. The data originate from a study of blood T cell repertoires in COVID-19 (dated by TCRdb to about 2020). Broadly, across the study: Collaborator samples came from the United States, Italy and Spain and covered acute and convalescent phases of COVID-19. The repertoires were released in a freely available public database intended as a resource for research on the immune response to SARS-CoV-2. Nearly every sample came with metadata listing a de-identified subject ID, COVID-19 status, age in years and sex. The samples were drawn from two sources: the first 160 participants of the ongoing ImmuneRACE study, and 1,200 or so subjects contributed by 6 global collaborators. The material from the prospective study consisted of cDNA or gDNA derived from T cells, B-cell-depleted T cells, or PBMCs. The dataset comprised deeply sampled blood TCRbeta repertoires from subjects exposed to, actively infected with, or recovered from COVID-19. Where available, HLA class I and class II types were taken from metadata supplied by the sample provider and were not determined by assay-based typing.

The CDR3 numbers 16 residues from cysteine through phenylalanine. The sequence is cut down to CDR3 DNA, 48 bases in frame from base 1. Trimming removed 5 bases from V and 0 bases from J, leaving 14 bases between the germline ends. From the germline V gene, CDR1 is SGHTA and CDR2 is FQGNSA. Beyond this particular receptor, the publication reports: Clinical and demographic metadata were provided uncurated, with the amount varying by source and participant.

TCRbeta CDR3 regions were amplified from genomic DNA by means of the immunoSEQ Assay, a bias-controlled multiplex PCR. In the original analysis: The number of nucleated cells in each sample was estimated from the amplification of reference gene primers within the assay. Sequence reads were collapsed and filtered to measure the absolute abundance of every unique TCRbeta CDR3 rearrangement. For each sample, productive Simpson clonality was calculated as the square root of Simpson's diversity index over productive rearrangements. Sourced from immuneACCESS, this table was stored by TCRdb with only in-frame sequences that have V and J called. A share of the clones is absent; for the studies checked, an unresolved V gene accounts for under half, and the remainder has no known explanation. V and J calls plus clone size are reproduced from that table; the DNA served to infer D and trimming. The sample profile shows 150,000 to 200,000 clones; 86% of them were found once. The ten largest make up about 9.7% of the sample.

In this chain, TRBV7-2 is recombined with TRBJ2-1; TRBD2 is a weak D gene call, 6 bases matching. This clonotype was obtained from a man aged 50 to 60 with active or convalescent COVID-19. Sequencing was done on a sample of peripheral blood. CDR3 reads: CASSVTGSGSYNEQFF. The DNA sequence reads TGTGCCAGCAGCGTTACCGGGAGTGGCTCCTACAATGAGCAGTTCTTC.